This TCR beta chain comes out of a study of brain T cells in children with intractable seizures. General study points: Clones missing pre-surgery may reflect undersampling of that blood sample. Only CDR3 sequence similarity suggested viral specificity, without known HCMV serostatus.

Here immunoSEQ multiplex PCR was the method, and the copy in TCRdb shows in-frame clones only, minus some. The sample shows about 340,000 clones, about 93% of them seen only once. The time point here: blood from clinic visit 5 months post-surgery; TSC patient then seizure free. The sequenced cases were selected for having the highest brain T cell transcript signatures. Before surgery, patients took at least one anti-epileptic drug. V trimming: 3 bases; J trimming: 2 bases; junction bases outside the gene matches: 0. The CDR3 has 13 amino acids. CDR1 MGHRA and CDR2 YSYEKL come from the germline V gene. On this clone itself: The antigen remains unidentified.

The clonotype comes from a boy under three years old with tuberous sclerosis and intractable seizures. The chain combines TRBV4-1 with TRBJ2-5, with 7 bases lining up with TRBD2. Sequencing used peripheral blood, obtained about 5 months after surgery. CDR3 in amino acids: CASSQGGQETQYF. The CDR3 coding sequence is TGCGCCAGCAGCCAGGGGGGGCAAGAGACCCAGTACTTC.